The rows below give T cell receptor beta chains drawn from one sample of a study of T cell repertoires in cytomegalovirus infection. From the reads, TCRdb called clonotypes with MiXCR, one entry per CDR3 protein. The data hold 600,000 to 800,000 distinct CDR3 sequences, with 20% to 25% observed a single time. The sample taken for sequencing was CD8+ T cells from PBMCs. These receptors all stem from a human donor in good health (CMV status not recorded). Some clones in this sample may be carry-over from other donors' samples. The CDR3 runs from the conserved cysteine through the conserved F or W. A D gene is named only where the DNA matches it firmly. Part of the rows lack a size; the others show once, few, many or a class for expanded clones.

d_call: .
v_call: TRBV28
j_call: TRBJ1-5
clone_size: .
cdr3_nt: TGTGCCAGCAGCCCAGGGGTAATTGGGAGGGGTCAGCCCCAGCATTTT
cdr3_aa: CASSPGVIGRGQPQHF

d_call: TRBD1
v_call: TRBV7-9
j_call: TRBJ1-1
clone_size: .
cdr3_nt: TGTGCCAGCAGCGGGAGGACAGGGGGCGTTTATGAAGCTTTCTTT
cdr3_aa: CASSGRTGGVYEAFF

d_call: TRBD1
v_call: TRBV27
j_call: TRBJ2-2
clone_size: .
cdr3_nt: TGTGTCAGCAGGGGGACAGGGGGGAACACCGGGGAGCTGTTTTTT
cdr3_aa: CVSRGTGGNTGELFF

d_call: .
v_call: TRBV7-6
j_call: TRBJ2-1
clone_size: many
cdr3_nt: TGTGCCAGCAGCTTAGGGACCAACAATGAGCAGTTCTTC
cdr3_aa: CASSLGTNNEQFF

d_call: TRBD1
v_call: TRBV29-1
j_call: TRBJ2-2
clone_size: few
cdr3_nt: TGCAGCGTGCGACAGGGGGCGCGGAACACCGGGGAGCTGTTTTTT
cdr3_aa: CSVRQGARNTGELFF

d_call: .
v_call: TRBV29-1
j_call: TRBJ1-1
clone_size: .
cdr3_nt: TGCAGCGAAGGGGCATTGCTTGACACTGAAGCTTTCTTT
cdr3_aa: CSEGALLDTEAFF

d_call: .
v_call: TRBV28
j_call: TRBJ2-2
clone_size: many
cdr3_nt: TGTGCCAGCAGTTTAGGGACGTCCTTCTTGGACGGGGAGCTGTTTTTT
cdr3_aa: CASSLGTSFLDGELFF

d_call: .
v_call: TRBV15
j_call: TRBJ2-6
clone_size: .
cdr3_nt: TGTGCCACCAGCAGTACTTTCTTAAGCTCTGGGGCCAACGTCCTGACTTTC
cdr3_aa: CATSSTFLSSGANVLTF

d_call: TRBD1
v_call: TRBV27
j_call: TRBJ1-2
clone_size: .
cdr3_nt: TGTGCCAGCAGTTTTGGGGGACAGGGGGCGCGAAGGACTAACTATGGCTACACCTTC
cdr3_aa: CASSFGGQGARRTNYGYTF

d_call: .
v_call: TRBV25-1
j_call: TRBJ1-2
clone_size: many
cdr3_nt: TGTGCCAGCAGTGAATCCTGGGACTACGGCTACACCTTC
cdr3_aa: CASSESWDYGYTF

d_call: .
v_call: TRBV5-1
j_call: TRBJ1-1
clone_size: .
cdr3_nt: TGCGCCAGCAGCCCACAGGAATTGAACACTGAAGCTTTCTTT
cdr3_aa: CASSPQELNTEAFF

d_call: .
v_call: TRBV6-6
j_call: TRBJ1-5
clone_size: few
cdr3_nt: TGTGCCAGCGGGATCGACGGAGGCAATCAGCCCCAGCATTTT
cdr3_aa: CASGIDGGNQPQHF

d_call: TRBD1
v_call: TRBV20-1
j_call: TRBJ2-3
clone_size: .
cdr3_nt: TGCAGTGCCACCGGTGACGGGGCCAAGGGGGCGACAGATACGCAGTATTTT
cdr3_aa: CSATGDGAKGATDTQYF

d_call: TRBD2
v_call: TRBV25-1
j_call: TRBJ2-1
clone_size: few
cdr3_nt: TGTGCCAGCAGTGAATGGACTAGCGGGGTCTACAATGAGCAGTTCTTC
cdr3_aa: CASSEWTSGVYNEQFF

d_call: TRBD2
v_call: TRBV2
j_call: TRBJ2-7
clone_size: .
cdr3_nt: TGTGCCAGCAGTGAAGGAAGCGGGGTCTCCTACGAGCAGTACTTC
cdr3_aa: CASSEGSGVSYEQYF

d_call: .
v_call: TRBV7-9
j_call: TRBJ2-7
clone_size: few
cdr3_nt: TGTGCCAGCAGCTACGGGGTTCCAGAGCAGTACTTC
cdr3_aa: CASSYGVPEQYF

d_call: .
v_call: TRBV12-3/TRBV12-4
j_call: TRBJ1-5
clone_size: many
cdr3_nt: TGTGCCAGCAGTTTTATAGGCATACACAATCAGCCCCAGCATTTT
cdr3_aa: CASSFIGIHNQPQHF

d_call: .
v_call: TRBV19
j_call: TRBJ1-2
clone_size: few
cdr3_nt: TGTGCCAGTAGTCCGGGGAAGTCGTATGGCTACACCTTC
cdr3_aa: CASSPGKSYGYTF

d_call: TRBD2
v_call: TRBV2
j_call: TRBJ2-2
clone_size: .
cdr3_nt: TGTGCCACCACAGAGCGGGGGGGCCCGAACACCGGGGAGCTGTTTTTT
cdr3_aa: CATTERGGPNTGELFF

d_call: .
v_call: TRBV6-6
j_call: TRBJ1-2
clone_size: .
cdr3_nt: TGTGCCAGCACCCTGCGGAGGGAGGGTTTCTATGGCTACACCTTC
cdr3_aa: CASTLRREGFYGYTF

d_call: .
v_call: TRBV7-9
j_call: TRBJ2-3
clone_size: .
cdr3_nt: TGTGCCGACTGGACAGAAAGCACAGATACGCAGTATTTT
cdr3_aa: CADWTESTDTQYF

d_call: .
v_call: TRBV12-3/TRBV12-4
j_call: TRBJ2-5
clone_size: many
cdr3_nt: TGTGCCAGCAGTTTCGGCCGCACCCTTCAAGAGACCCAGTACTTC
cdr3_aa: CASSFGRTLQETQYF

d_call: .
v_call: TRBV5-4
j_call: TRBJ2-5
clone_size: .
cdr3_nt: TGTGCCAGCAGCTTCAAACGGAGGGAAGAGACCCAGTACTTC
cdr3_aa: CASSFKRREETQYF

d_call: .
v_call: TRBV6-1
j_call: TRBJ1-3
clone_size: .
cdr3_nt: TGTGCCAGCAGTGAGAGAGGGCTCTCTGGAAACACCATATATTTT
cdr3_aa: CASSERGLSGNTIYF

d_call: .
v_call: TRBV9
j_call: TRBJ2-3
clone_size: few
cdr3_nt: TGTGCCAGCAGCGTCCCAGACAGATTGAACACAGATACGCAGTATTTT
cdr3_aa: CASSVPDRLNTDTQYF

d_call: .
v_call: TRBV6-4
j_call: TRBJ2-1
clone_size: few
cdr3_nt: TGTGCCAGCAGTGACTCGAGGGAGCAGTTCTTC
cdr3_aa: CASSDSREQFF

d_call: .
v_call: TRBV7-9
j_call: TRBJ1-2
clone_size: .
cdr3_nt: TGTGCCGGCGGGGGTAACGACTATGGCTACACCTTC
cdr3_aa: CAGGGNDYGYTF

d_call: .
v_call: TRBV14
j_call: TRBJ2-5
clone_size: .
cdr3_nt: TGTGCCAGCAGCCAACTTCGGACGGGACTCCTTGGGGAGACCCAGTACTTC
cdr3_aa: CASSQLRTGLLGETQYF

d_call: TRBD2
v_call: TRBV27
j_call: TRBJ2-2
clone_size: .
cdr3_nt: TGTGCCAGCAGTCCGCTACCCCTAGCGGGGGGGCATACCGGGGAGCTGTTTTTT
cdr3_aa: CASSPLPLAGGHTGELFF